A selection of T cell receptor beta chains follows, all from one sample in a study of OX40 agonist ivuxolimab in advanced cancers. Data came from immunoSEQ multiplex PCR; TCRdb stores just in-frame clones and leaves some out. The top ten hold more than 1.1% of the sample, which has roughly 100,000 clones, approximately 80% seen once. Here the sequenced sample was CD4+ or CD8+ T cells sorted from blood, taken in a trial of the OX40 agonist ivuxolimab. These TCRs come from an adult with an advanced solid tumor such as melanoma, head and neck, liver or kidney cancer. Each CDR3 is given with its conserved first and last residue. The D gene is left open where the match is weak. The size field is filled for only some rows; it gives once, few, many or a size class.

D,V,size,J,CDR3,DNA
.,TRBV5-6,.,TRBJ1-2,CASSLNGLYGYTF,TGTGCCAGCAGCTTGAACGGCCTCTATGGCTACACCTTC
.,TRBV11-2,.,TRBJ2-1,CASSQSREQFF,TGTGCCAGCAGCCAGAGCAGGGAGCAGTTCTTC
TRBD1,TRBV5-6,.,TRBJ2-3,CASSLWDRATDTQYF,TGTGCCAGCAGCTTGTGGGACAGGGCCACAGATACGCAGTATTTT
.,TRBV18,.,TRBJ1-5,CASSLSSSNQPQHF,TGTGCCAGCTCACTGTCTTCTAGCAATCAGCCCCAGCATTTT
.,TRBV5-8,.,TRBJ1-5,CASSRFNQPQHF,TGTGCCAGCAGTAGATTCAATCAGCCCCAGCATTTT
TRBD2,TRBV5-1,.,TRBJ2-1,CASSLVAGGPYNEQFF,TGCGCCAGCAGCTTGGTAGCGGGAGGGCCCTACAATGAGCAGTTCTTC
.,TRBV7-3,.,TRBJ1-1,CASSLRPNTEAFF,TGTGCCAGCAGCTTAAGACCTAACACTGAAGCTTTCTTT
.,TRBV6-1,.,TRBJ1-2,CASSEVRDYGYTF,TGTGCCAGCAGTGAAGTCCGGGACTATGGCTACACCTTC
.,TRBV10-3,.,TRBJ2-1,CANSKTSYNEQFF,TGTGCCAACTCAAAGACATCCTACAATGAGCAGTTCTTC
TRBD2,TRBV9,few,TRBJ2-1,CASSARGLAGGSNKYNEQFF,TGTGCCAGCAGCGCAAGGGGACTAGCGGGAGGGTCGAATAAATACAATGAGCAGTTCTTC
.,TRBV5-8,.,TRBJ1-5,CASSPGQGLNQPQHF,TGTGCCAGCAGCCCTGGGCAGGGCCTCAATCAGCCCCAGCATTTT
.,TRBV6-6,few,TRBJ1-6,CASSLILGSPLHF,TGTGCCAGCAGCCTCATATTAGGTTCACCCCTCCACTTT
.,TRBV7-3,.,TRBJ1-1,CAGSPNSGLGTEAFF,TGTGCCGGCAGCCCCAACTCCGGGCTGGGCACTGAAGCTTTCTTT
TRBD1,TRBV19,.,TRBJ2-2,CASSPWSGTEGTGELFF,TGTGCCAGTAGTCCGTGGTCCGGGACAGAGGGCACCGGGGAGCTGTTTTTT
.,TRBV28,.,TRBJ1-2,CASLGGVEGYTF,TGTGCCAGCCTGGGGGGGGTTGAAGGCTACACCTTC
TRBD1,TRBV27,.,TRBJ1-2,CASSFLPTGYGNGYTF,TGTGCCAGCAGTTTCCTTCCGACAGGGTACGGGAATGGCTACACCTTC
.,TRBV7-2,few,TRBJ1-5,CASSRERAGGQPQHF,TGTGCCAGCAGCCGAGAAAGGGCGGGGGGTCAGCCCCAGCATTTT
.,TRBV6-1,.,TRBJ1-1,CASTVGWGLGEAFF,TGTGCCAGCACCGTAGGTTGGGGCCTCGGTGAAGCTTTCTTT
.,TRBV29-1,.,TRBJ2-7,CSVMDPNGNYEQYF,TGCAGCGTTATGGACCCGAATGGAAACTACGAGCAGTACTTC
.,TRBV7-3,.,TRBJ2-2,CASSIGRLNTGELFF,TGTGCCAGCTCCATAGGAAGATTGAACACCGGGGAGCTGTTTTTT
TRBD1,TRBV6-6,.,TRBJ2-7,CASSYLTGAPYEQYF,TGTGCCAGCAGTTACTTGACAGGGGCGCCCTACGAGCAGTACTTC
.,TRBV6-6,.,TRBJ1-6,CASSYLDNSPLHF,TGTGCCAGCAGTTACCTAGATAATTCACCCCTCCACTTT
.,TRBV18,once,TRBJ1-5,CASSPAVSNQPQHF,TGTGCCAGCTCCCCGGCCGTAAGCAATCAGCCCCAGCATTTT
.,TRBV18,.,TRBJ2-5,CASSPPRQIETQYF,TGTGCCAGCTCACCACCCAGGCAGATAGAGACCCAGTACTTC
.,TRBV11-3,.,TRBJ2-7,CASSPPGAAYEQYF,TGTGCCAGCAGCCCCCCAGGGGCGGCCTACGAGCAGTACTTC
.,TRBV10-3,.,TRBJ1-3,CAISSNVGGNTIYF,TGTGCCATCAGTTCTAACGTGGGGGGAAACACCATATATTTT
.,TRBV5-8,.,TRBJ2-5,CASSQDSSWTQYF,TGTGCCAGCAGCCAAGACAGTTCTTGGACCCAGTACTTC
.,TRBV9,.,TRBJ2-7,CASSAKGYSYRQYF,TGTGCCAGCAGCGCGAAGGGTTACAGCTACCGGCAGTACTTC
TRBD1,TRBV19,.,TRBJ1-5,CASTPGWDRAGNQPQHF,TGTGCCAGTACCCCCGGATGGGACAGGGCGGGCAATCAGCCCCAGCATTTT
.,TRBV7-9,.,TRBJ1-1,CASSLSGMNTEAFF,TGTGCCAGCAGCTTATCCGGTATGAACACTGAAGCTTTCTTT
TRBD1,TRBV2,.,TRBJ2-3,CASSPRTGGTDTQYF,TGTGCCAGCAGTCCGCGGACAGGGGGCACAGATACGCAGTATTTT
.,TRBV6-5,.,TRBJ2-7,CASTRQTLANEQYF,TGTGCCAGCACCCGACAGACCTTAGCGAACGAGCAGTACTTC